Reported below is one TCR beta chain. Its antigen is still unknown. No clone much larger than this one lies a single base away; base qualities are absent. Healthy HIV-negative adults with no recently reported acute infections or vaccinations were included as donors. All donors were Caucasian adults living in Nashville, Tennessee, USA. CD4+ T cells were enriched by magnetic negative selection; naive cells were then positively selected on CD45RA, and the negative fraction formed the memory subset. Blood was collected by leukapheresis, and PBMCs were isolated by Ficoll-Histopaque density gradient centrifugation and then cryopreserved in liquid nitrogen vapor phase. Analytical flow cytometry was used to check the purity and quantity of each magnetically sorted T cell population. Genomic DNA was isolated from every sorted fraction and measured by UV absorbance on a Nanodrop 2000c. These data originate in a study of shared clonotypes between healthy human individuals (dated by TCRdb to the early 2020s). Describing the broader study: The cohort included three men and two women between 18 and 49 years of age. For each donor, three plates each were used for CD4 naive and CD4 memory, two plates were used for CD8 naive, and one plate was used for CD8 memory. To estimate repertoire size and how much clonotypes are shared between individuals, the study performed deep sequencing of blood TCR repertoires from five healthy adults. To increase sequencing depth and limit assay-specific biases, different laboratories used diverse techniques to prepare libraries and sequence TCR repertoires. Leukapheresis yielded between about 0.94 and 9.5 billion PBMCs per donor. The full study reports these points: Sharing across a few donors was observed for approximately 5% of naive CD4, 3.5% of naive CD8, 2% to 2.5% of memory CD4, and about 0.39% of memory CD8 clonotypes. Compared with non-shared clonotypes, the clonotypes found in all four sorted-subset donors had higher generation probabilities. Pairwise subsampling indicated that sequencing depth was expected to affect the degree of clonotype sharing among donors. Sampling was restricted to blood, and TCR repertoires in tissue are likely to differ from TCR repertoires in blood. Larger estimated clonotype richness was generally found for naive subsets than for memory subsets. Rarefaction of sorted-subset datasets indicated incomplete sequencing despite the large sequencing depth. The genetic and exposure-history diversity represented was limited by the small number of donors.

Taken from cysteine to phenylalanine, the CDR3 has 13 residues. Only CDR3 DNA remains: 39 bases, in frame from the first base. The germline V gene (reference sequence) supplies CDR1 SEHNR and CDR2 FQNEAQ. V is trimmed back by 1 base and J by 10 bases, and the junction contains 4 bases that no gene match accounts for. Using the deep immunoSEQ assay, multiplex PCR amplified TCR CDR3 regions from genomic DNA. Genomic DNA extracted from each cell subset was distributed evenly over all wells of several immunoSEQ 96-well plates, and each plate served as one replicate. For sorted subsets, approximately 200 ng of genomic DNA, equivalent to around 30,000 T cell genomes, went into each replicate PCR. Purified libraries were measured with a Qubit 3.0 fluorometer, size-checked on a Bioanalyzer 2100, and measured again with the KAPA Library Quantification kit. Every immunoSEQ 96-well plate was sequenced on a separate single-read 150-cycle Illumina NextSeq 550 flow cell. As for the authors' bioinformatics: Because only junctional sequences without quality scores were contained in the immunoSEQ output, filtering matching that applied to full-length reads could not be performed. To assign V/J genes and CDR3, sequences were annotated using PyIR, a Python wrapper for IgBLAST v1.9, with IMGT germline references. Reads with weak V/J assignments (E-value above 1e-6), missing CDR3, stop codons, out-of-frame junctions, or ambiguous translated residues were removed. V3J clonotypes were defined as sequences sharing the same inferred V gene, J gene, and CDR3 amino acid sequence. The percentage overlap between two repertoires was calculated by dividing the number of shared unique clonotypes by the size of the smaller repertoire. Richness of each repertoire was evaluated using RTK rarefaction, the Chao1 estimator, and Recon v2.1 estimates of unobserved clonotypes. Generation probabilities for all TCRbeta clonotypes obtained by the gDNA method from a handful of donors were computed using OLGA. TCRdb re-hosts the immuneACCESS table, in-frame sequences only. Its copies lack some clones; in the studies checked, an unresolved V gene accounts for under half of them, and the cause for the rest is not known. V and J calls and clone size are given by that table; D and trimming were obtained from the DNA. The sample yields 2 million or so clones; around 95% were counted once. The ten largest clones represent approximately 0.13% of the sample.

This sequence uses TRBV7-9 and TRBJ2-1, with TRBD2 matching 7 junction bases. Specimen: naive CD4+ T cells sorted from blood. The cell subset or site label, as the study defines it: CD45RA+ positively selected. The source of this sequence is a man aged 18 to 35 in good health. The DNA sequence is TGTGCCAGCAGCTTAGGCCAGCGGGGAGAGCAGTTCTTC. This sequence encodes CASSLGQRGEQFF.